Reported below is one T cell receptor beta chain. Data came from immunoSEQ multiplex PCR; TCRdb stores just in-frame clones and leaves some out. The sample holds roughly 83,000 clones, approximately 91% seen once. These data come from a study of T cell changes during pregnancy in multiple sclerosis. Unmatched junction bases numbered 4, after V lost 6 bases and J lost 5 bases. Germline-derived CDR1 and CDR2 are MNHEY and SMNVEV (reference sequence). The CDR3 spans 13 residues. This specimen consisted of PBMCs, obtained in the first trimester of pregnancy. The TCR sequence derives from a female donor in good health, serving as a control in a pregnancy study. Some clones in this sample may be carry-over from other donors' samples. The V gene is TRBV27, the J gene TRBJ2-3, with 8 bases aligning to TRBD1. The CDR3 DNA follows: TGTGCCAGCAGCAGGACAGGGCTAGATACGCAGTATTTT. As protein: CASSRTGLDTQYF.